The sequence of this TCR beta chain was determined in a study of T cell responses to AZD1222 COVID-19 vaccine (dated by TCRdb to about 2021). A note on the overall study: AZD1222 recipients with second doses at about 4 weeks or about 12 weeks were pooled, because spike-specific TCR depth and breadth did not differ between schedules. A total of approximately 230 trial participants underwent TCR sequencing, of whom nearly 210 received two doses of AZD1222 and about 26 received two doses of the MenACWY control vaccine. Trial participants were enrolled by age into 18-55, 56-69 and 70-plus year subgroups, with roughly 150, 30 and 60 TCR-sequenced participants respectively. On the study overall, not on this receptor specifically: After two AZD1222 doses, both the breadth and the depth of spike-specific TCRs were significantly higher than at day 0 and than in MenACWY recipients. In the small 56-69-year group, the increase in depth fell short of significance, most likely because of low power. No day 14 peak-response samples were available, so repertoires were characterized only after the peak T cell response. Conclusions about previously exposed vaccinees are limited, since just 6 or 7 AZD1222 recipients were seropositive for SARS-CoV-2 at baseline. Epitopes outside the regions mutated in the B.1.351 and B.1.1.7 variants were reportedly recognized by nearly half of the unique spike-specific TCRs. Participants were mostly white British, with more females than males. The authors suggested clonal diversity may have been underestimated. CD4 TCRs associated with the vaccine covered the entire spike protein, and the dominant responses were in regions 160-218 and 743-854.

The CDR3 regions of human TCRbeta chains were analyzed by immunosequencing. The paper's processing steps were these. Repertoire TCRs were checked for matches against a reference library of SARS-CoV-2-specific TCRs that had been generated using the MIRA antigen-specificity platform. Breadth meant the fraction of unique TCRs that were SARS-CoV-2-associated, whereas depth meant the fraction of total T cells that were SARS-CoV-2-associated. Each spike-specific TCR was assigned to its reactive spike region and to a CD4 or CD8 class using the MIRA data. Log10-transformed breadth and depth values were compared by one-way ANOVA with Sidak's multiple comparisons tests. Entries here come from immuneACCESS through TCRdb and include only in-frame sequences with V and J called. Some clones fail to appear in such tables; in the studies checked, an unresolved V gene covers under half of the shortfall, and the cause of the remainder is unknown. D and trimming come from the DNA, and the V and J calls and clone size come from that table. The sample profile shows under 130,000 clones; roughly 90% of them were found once. The top ten clonotypes cover about 1.2% of the sample.

The table lists this clone with a few counts. Its target antigen remains unknown. No base qualities exist here, and no much larger clone lies one base off it. The sample's time point label, in plain terms: baseline before first vaccination. Samples from vaccinated people were obtained from the UK trials COV001 and COV002, which included a single-blind randomized controlled phase 2/3 trial of AZD1222 (ChAdOx1 nCoV-19) in healthy adults. For TCRbeta chain sequencing, PBMC samples from trial participants were taken at day 0 and at day 28 after the second dose. This receptor was taken from an adult in good health. Specimen: peripheral blood, collected on day 0 of AZD1222 vaccination.

The sequenced DNA is TGTGCCAGCAGCCAAAGCGGGAGAACGCAGTATTTT. It translates to CASSQSGRTQYF. This chain joins TRBV3-1 (or the pseudogene TRBV3-2) to TRBJ2-3; 8 bases in between match TRBD2. Per the germline V gene (reference sequence), LGHDT is the CDR1 and YNNKEL is the CDR2. Counted from cysteine to phenylalanine, this CDR3 has 12 amino acids. CDR3 DNA only is kept here, 36 bases in frame from base 1. Trimming accounts for 2 bases at V and 9 bases at J, while the number of junction bases matched to no gene is 1.